This T cell receptor beta chain is from a study of neoadjuvant anti-PD-1 for oral cavity cancer. There are a few counts of this clone. There are 13 residues in the CDR3. CDR1 SQVTM and CDR2 ANQGSEA come from the germline V gene. V was cut by 6 bases and J by 4 bases, with 15 bases left in between. Profiled with immunoSEQ multiplex PCR; TCRdb holds only in-frame clones, not every one. The sample carries under 15,000 clones, 71% recorded once. Time point indicated: after neoadjuvant nivolumab, at surgical resection. The chain carries TRBV29-1 and TRBJ1-1; D is perhaps TRBD1 (6 bases). The source of this sequence is a person aged 40-85 years with oral cavity squamous cell carcinoma. Source: PBMCs, taken after nivolumab (anti-PD-1) treatment. The CDR3: CSVVTGRPTEAFF. CDR3 sequence (DNA): TGCAGCGTGGTCACAGGGCGCCCCACTGAAGCTTTCTTT.